What follows is one T cell receptor beta chain and its context. Antigen: not known. V was cut by 10 bases and J by 1 base, with 7 bases left in between. CDR1 is LGHNA, CDR2 YSLEER, per germline. This CDR3 is 11 amino acids long. Using immunoSEQ multiplex PCR, the repertoire was profiled, and TCRdb retains in-frame clones only, with some absent. Altogether 160,000 or so clones are present, around 93% being singletons, with the ten largest covering under 5%. The data stem from a study of T cell responses to AZD1222 COVID-19 vaccine. About the research overall: Second-dose groups at about 4 or about 12 weeks were pooled.

Study results and caveats: Baseline seropositivity occurred in only 5 to 7 AZD1222 recipients. CD4 TCRs associated with vaccination spanned spike, dominating at 160-218 and 743-854.

The gene calls are TRBV4-3 and TRBJ1-1; D is unresolved. The origin of this receptor is an adult in good health. The sample consisted of peripheral blood, taken on day 0 of AZD1222 vaccination. The CDR3 nucleotides read TGCGCCAACATTCGGAACACTGAAGCTTTCTTT. Its translation: CANIRNTEAFF.